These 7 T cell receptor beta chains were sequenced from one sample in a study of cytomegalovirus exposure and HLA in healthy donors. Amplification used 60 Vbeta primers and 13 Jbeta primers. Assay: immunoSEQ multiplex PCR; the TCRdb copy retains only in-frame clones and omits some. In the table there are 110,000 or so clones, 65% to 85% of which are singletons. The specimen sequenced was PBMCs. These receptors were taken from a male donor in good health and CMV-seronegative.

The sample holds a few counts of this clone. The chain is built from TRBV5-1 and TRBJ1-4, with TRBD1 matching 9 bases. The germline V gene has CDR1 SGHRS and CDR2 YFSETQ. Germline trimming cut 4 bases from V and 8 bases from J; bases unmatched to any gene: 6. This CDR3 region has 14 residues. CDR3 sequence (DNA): TGCGCCAGCAGCAGCGACAGGGGGAACGAAAAACTGTTTTTT. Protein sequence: CASSSDRGNEKLFF.

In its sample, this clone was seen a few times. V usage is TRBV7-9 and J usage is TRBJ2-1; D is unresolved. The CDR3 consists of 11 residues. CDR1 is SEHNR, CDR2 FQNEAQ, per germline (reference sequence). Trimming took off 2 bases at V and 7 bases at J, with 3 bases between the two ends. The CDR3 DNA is TGTGCCAGCAGCTTATCTAATGAGCAGTTCTTC. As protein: CASSLSNEQFF.

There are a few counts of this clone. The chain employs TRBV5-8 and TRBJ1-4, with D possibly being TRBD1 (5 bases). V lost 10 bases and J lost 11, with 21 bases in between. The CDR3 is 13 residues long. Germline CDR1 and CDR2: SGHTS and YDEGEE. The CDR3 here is CAAKGRGMEKLFF. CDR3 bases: TGTGCCGCCAAAGGCCGGGGGATGGAGAAACTGTTTTTT.

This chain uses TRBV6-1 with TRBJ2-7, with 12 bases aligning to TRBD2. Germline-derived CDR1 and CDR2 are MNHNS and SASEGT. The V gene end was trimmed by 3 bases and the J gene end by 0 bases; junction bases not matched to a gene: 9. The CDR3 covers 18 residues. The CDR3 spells CASSEGTSGRNNSYEQYF. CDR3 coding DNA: TGTGCCAGCAGTGAGGGAACTAGCGGGAGGAACAACTCCTACGAGCAGTACTTC.

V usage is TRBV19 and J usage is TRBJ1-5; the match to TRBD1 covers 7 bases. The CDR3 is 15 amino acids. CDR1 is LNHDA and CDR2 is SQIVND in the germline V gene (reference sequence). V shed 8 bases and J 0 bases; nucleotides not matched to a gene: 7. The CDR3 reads CASGRDSYSNQPQHF. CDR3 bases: TGTGCCAGTGGCCGGGACAGTTATAGCAATCAGCCCCAGCATTTT. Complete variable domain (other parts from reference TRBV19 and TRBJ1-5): DGGITQSPKYLFRKEGQNVTLSCEQNLNHDAMYWYRQDPGQGLRLIYYSQIVNDFQKGDIAEGYSVSREKKESFPLTVTSAQKNPTAFYLCASGRDSYSNQPQHFGDGTRLSIL.

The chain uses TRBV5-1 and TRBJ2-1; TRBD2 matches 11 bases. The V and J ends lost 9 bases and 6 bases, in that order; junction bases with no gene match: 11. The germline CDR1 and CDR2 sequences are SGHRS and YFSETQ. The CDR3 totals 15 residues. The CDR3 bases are TGCGCCACCTCCGTAACTAGCGGGAGTCTCAATGAGCAGTTCTTC. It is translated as CATSVTSGSLNEQFF.

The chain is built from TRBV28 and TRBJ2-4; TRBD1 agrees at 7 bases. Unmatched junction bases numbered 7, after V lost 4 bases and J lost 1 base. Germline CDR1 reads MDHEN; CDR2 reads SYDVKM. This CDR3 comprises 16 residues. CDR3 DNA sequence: TGTGCCAGCAGTTCCTACAGGGGTTCTGCCAAAAACATTCAGTACTTC. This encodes CASSSYRGSAKNIQYF.